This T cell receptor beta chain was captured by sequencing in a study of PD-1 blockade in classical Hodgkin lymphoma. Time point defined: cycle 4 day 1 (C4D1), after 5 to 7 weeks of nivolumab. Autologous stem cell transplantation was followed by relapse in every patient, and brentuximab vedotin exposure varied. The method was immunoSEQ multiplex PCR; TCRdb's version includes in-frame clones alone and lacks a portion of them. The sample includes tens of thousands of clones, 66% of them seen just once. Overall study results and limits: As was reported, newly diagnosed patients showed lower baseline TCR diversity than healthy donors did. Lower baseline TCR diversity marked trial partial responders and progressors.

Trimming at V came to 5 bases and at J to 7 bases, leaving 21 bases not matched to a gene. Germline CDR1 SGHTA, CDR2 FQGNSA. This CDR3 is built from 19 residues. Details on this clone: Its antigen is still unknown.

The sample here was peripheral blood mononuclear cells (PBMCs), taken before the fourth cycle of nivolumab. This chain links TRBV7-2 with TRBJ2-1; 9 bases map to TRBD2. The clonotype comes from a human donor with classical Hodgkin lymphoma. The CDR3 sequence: CASSPGQGLAGVGGNEQFF. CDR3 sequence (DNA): TGTGCCAGCAGCCCAGGGCAGGGGTTAGCGGGAGTAGGGGGGAATGAGCAGTTCTTC. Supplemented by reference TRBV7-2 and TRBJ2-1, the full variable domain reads GAGVSQSPSNKVTEKGKDVELRCDPISGHTALYWYRQSLGQGLEFLIYFQGNSAPDKSGLPSDRFSAERTGGSVSTLTIQRTQQEDSAVYLCASSPGQGLAGVGGNEQFFGPGTRLTVL.